This T cell receptor beta chain was retrieved from a study of cytomegalovirus exposure and HLA in healthy donors. 60 Vbeta and 13 Jbeta primers were used in PCR. The method was immunoSEQ multiplex PCR; TCRdb's version includes in-frame clones alone and lacks a portion of them. The table shows approximately 95,000 clones, with about four fifths occurring only once. CDR3 length: 14 amino acids. V was cut by 4 bases and J by 5 bases, with 15 bases left in between. Per the germline V gene, CDR1 is SGHRS and CDR2 is YFSETQ. The sample consisted of PBMCs. The V call is TRBV5-1, the J call TRBJ2-5; D might be TRBD2 (5 bases). This TCR came from a woman aged 70 to 79 in good health and CMV-seropositive. The CDR3 bases are TGCGCCAGCAGCCGCGGGCGCCCCCGGGAGACCCAGTACTTC. Protein product: CASSRGRPRETQYF. The whole variable domain, filled in from reference TRBV5-1 and TRBJ2-5, reads KAGVTQTPRYLIKTRGQQVTLSCSPISGHRSVSWYQQTPGQGLQFLFEYFSETQRNKGNFPGRFSGRQFSNSRSEMNVSTLELGDSALYLCASSRGRPRETQYFGPGTRLLVL.